The entry below describes one TCR beta chain. Its antigen is undetermined. TCRdb re-called the reads with MiXCR, one entry per CDR3 protein. The data hold about 700,000 distinct CDR3 sequences, with roughly a third observed a single time. The source of the sample is a study of T cell repertoires in cytomegalovirus infection. On the study more broadly: An indication of both CMV infection and matching HLA type came from public TCR beta signatures.

The germline V gene encodes CDR1 MDHEN and CDR2 SYDVKM. This CDR3 is built from 17 residues. The J segment lost 2 bases and the V segment lost 7 bases, leaving 16 bases of the junction unmatched. Findings and limits, study-wide: There were HLA-C-restricted CMV-specific TCR beta clonotypes dominating the ex vivo response.

The source of this sequence is a human donor in good health (CMV status not recorded). Some clones in this sample may be carry-over from other donors' samples. This chain uses TRBV28 with TRBJ2-7, with 8 bases that match TRBD1. The input for sequencing was cultured PBMCs, taken from culture after CMV antigen stimulation. CDR3 region: CASISGSPGQAPYEQYF. The DNA for the CDR3 is TGTGCCAGCATCTCCGGTAGCCCGGGACAGGCACCCTACGAGCAGTACTTC. Full variable domain (rest looked up from reference TRBV28 and TRBJ2-7): DVKVTQSSRYLVKRTGEKVFLECVQDMDHENMFWYRQDPGLGLRLIYFSYDVKMKEKGDIPEGYSVSREKKERFSLILESASTNQTSMYLCASISGSPGQAPYEQYFGPGTRLTVT.